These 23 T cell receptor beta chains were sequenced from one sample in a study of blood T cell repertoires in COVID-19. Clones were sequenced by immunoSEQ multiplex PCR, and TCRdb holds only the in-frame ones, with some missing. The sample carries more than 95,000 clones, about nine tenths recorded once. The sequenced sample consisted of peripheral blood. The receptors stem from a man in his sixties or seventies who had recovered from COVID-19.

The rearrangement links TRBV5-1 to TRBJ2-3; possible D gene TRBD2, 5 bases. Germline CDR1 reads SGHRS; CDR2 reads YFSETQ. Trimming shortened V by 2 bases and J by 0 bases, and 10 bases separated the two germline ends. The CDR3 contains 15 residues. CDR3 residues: CASSFGETSTDTQYF. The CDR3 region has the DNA TGCGCCAGCAGCTTCGGGGAAACTAGCACAGATACGCAGTATTTT. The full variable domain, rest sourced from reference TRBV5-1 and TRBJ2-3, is KAGVTQTPRYLIKTRGQQVTLSCSPISGHRSVSWYQQTPGQGLQFLFEYFSETQRNKGNFPGRFSGRQFSNSRSEMNVSTLELGDSALYLCASSFGETSTDTQYFGPGTRLTVL.

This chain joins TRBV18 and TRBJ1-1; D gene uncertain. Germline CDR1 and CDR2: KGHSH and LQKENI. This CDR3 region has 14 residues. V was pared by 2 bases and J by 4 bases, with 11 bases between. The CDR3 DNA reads TGTGCCAGCTCACCAAGAGTTCAGGTCACTGAAGCTTTCTTT. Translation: CASSPRVQVTEAFF. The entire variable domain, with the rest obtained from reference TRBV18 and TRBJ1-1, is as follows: NAGVMQNPRHLVRRRGQEARLRCSPMKGHSHVYWYRQLPEEGLKFMVYLQKENIIDESGMPKERFSAEFPKEGPSILRIQQVVRGDSAAYFCASSPRVQVTEAFFGQGTRLTVV.

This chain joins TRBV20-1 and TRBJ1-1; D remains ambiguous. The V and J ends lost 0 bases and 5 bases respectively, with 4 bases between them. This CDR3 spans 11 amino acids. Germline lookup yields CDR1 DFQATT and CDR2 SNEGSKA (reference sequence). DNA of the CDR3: TGCAGTGCTAGAGATACTACTGAAGCTTTCTTT. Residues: CSARDTTEAFF.

DNA for the CDR3: TGTGCCAGCAGTTACTCGGTCGGCGGGGAGCTGTTTTTT. As protein: CASSYSVGGELFF. The rearrangement joins TRBV6-6 to TRBJ2-2; no definite D call. Trimming took off 0 bases at V and 7 bases at J, with 6 bases between the two ends. Germline assignment: CDR1 MNHNY and CDR2 SVGAGI (reference sequence). This CDR3 is 13 amino acids long.

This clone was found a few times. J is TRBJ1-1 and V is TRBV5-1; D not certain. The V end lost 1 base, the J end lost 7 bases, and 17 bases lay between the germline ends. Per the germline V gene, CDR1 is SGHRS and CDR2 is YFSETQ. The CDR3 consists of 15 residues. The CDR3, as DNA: TGCGCCAGCAGCTTGAACGCGGGCTCTAACCTTGAAGCTTTCTTT. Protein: CASSLNAGSNLEAFF. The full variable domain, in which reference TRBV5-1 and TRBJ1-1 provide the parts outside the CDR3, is KAGVTQTPRYLIKTRGQQVTLSCSPISGHRSVSWYQQTPGQGLQFLFEYFSETQRNKGNFPGRFSGRQFSNSRSEMNVSTLELGDSALYLCASSLNAGSNLEAFFGQGTRLTVV.

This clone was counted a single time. The CDR3 reads CASSFPGAAFF. CDR3 DNA: TGTGCCAGCAGTTTCCCGGGAGCTGCTTTCTTT. The chain employs TRBV28 and TRBJ1-1; D not resolved. V was cut by 3 bases and J by 11 bases, with 10 bases left in between. This CDR3 spans 11 amino acids. The germline V gene has CDR1 MDHEN and CDR2 SYDVKM.

Written as DNA, the CDR3 is TGTGCCAGCACCAAAGAATCAGGGGAAGATGAGCCCCAGCATTTT. Protein: CASTKESGEDEPQHF. The chain is built from TRBV2 and TRBJ1-5, with a possible D match to TRBD1 (6 bases). Trimming cost V 7 bases and J 8 bases, with 21 bases left between them. CDR1 and CDR2 from the germline V gene are SNHLY and FYNNEI. The length of the CDR3 is 15 residues.

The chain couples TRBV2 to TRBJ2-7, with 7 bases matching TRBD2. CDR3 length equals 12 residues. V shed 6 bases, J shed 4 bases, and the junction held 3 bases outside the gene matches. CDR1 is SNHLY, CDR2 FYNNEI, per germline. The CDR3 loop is CASSNSGYEQYF. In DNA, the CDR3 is TGTGCCAGCAGCAATAGCGGGTACGAGCAGTACTTC.

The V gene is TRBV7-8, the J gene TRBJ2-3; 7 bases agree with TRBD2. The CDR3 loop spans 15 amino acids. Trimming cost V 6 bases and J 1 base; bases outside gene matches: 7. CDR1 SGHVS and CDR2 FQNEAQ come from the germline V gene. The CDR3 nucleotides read TGTGCCAGCAGTCTATTAGCGGGTGGCACAGATACGCAGTATTTT. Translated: CASSLLAGGTDTQYF.

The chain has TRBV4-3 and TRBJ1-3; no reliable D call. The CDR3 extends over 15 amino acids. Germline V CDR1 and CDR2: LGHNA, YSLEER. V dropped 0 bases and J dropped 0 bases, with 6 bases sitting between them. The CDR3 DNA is TGCGCCAGCAGCCAAGATCGGAGCTCTGGAAACACCATATATTTT. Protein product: CASSQDRSSGNTIYF.

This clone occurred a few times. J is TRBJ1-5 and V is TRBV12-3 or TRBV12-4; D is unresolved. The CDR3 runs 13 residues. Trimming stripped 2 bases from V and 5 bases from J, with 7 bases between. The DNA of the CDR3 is TGTGCCAGCAGTTTAATTGAGGATCAGCCCCAGCATTTT. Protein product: CASSLIEDQPQHF.

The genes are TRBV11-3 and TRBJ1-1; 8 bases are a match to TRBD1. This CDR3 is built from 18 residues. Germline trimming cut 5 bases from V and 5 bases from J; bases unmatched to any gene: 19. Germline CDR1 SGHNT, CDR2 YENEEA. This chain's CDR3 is CASSHHTGGGPDDTEAFF. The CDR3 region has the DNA TGTGCCAGCAGCCACCACACAGGGGGGGGGCCAGATGATACTGAAGCTTTCTTT.

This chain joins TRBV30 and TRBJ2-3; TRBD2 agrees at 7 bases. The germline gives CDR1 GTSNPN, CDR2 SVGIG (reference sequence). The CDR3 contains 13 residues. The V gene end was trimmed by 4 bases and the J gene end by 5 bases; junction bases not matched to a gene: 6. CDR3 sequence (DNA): TGTGCCTGGACTAGCGGATTCCTAGATACGCAGTATTTT. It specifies CAWTSGFLDTQYF.

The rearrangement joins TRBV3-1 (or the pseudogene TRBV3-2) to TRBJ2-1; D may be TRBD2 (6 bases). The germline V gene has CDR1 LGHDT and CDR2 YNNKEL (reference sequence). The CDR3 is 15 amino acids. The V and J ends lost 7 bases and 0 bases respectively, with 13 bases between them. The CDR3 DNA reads TGTGCCAGCACCGAAAGGAGGGGCTCCTACAATGAGCAGTTCTTC. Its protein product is CASTERRGSYNEQFF.

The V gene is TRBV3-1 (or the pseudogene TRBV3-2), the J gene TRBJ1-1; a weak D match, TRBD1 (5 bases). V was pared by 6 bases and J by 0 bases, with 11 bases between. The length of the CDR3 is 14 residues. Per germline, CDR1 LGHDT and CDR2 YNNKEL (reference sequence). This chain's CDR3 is CASRAGLLNTEAFF. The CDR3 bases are TGTGCCAGCAGGGCGGGACTTCTGAACACTGAAGCTTTCTTT.

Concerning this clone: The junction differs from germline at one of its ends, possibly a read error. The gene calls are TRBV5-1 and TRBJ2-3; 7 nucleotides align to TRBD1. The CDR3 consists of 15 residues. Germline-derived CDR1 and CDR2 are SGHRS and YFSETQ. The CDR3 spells CASSSERGGTDTQYF. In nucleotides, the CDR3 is TGCGCCAGCAGCTCGGAGAGAGGGGGCACCGATACGCAGTATTTT. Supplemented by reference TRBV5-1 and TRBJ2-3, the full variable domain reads KAGVTQTPRYLIKTRGQQVTLSCSPISGHRSVSWYQQTPGQGLQFLFEYFSETQRNKGNFPGRFSGRQFSNSRSEMNVSTLELGDSALYLCASSSERGGTDTQYFGPGTRLTVL.

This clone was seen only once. In DNA form, the CDR3 reads TGTGCCAGCAGCGACTCAGGGGTGAGCACTGAAGCTTTCTTT. Amino acids: CASSDSGVSTEAFF. This chain joins TRBV11-3 and TRBJ1-1; possibly TRBD1 for D (6 bases). Trimming removed 5 bases at V and 4 bases at J, with 14 bases between. The CDR3 contains 14 residues. Germline V gene data show CDR1 as SGHNT and CDR2 as YENEEA.

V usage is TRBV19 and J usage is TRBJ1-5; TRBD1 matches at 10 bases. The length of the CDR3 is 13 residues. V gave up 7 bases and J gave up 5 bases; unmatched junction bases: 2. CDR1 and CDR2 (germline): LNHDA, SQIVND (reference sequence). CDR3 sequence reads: CASKGTGDQPQHF. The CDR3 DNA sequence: TGTGCCAGTAAGGGGACAGGGGATCAGCCCCAGCATTTT.

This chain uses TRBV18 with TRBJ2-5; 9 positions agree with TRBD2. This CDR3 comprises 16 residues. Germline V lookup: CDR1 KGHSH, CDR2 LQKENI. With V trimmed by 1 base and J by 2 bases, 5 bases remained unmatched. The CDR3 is CASSPRSSGGQETQYF. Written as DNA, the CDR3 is TGTGCCAGCTCACCACGTAGCAGCGGGGGGCAAGAGACCCAGTACTTC.

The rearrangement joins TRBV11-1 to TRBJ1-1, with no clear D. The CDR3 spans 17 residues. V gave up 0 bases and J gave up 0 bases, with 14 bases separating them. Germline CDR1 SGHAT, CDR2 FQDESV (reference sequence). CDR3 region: CASSLAARGRMNTEAFF. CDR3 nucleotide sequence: TGTGCCAGCAGCTTAGCGGCCCGAGGGAGGATGAACACTGAAGCTTTCTTT.

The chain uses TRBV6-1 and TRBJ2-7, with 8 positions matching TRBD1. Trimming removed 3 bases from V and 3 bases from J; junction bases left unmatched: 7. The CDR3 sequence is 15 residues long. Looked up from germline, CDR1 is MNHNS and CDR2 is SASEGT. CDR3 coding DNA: TGTGCCAGCAGTGACCTCGGGACAGGAGTCTACGAGCAGTACTTC. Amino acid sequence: CASSDLGTGVYEQYF.

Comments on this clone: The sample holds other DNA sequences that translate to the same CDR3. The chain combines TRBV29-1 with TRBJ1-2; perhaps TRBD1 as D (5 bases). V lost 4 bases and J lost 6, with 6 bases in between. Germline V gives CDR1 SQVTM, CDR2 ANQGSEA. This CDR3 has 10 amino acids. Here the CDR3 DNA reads TGCAGCGTTGGGGGGGATGGCTACACCTTC. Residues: CSVGGDGYTF.

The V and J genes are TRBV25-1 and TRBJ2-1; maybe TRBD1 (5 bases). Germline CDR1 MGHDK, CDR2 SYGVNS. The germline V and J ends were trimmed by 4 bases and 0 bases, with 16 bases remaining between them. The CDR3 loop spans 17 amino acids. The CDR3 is CASSGARQSGSYNEQFF. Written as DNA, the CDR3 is TGTGCCAGCAGTGGCGCTAGACAGTCTGGCTCCTACAATGAGCAGTTCTTC. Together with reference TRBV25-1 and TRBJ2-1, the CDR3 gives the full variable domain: EADIYQTPRYLVIGTGKKITLECSQTMGHDKMYWYQQDPGMELHLIHYSYGVNSTEKGDLSSESTVSRIRTEHFPLTLESARPSHTSQYLCASSGARQSGSYNEQFFGPGTRLTVL.